This T cell receptor (beta chain) is drawn from a study of blood T cell repertoires in COVID-19. Germline V gene data show CDR1 as MDHEN and CDR2 as SYDVKM. The CDR3 is 15 residues long. The V gene end was trimmed by 5 bases and the J gene end by 5 bases; junction bases not matched to a gene: 10. The assay was immunoSEQ multiplex PCR, and TCRdb's table has in-frame clones only and misses some. The profile shows nearly 200,000 clones, around 90% of them singletons. The specimen sequenced was PBMCs or T cells enriched from blood (not recorded which). The gene calls are TRBV28 and TRBJ2-7, with 9 bases lining up with TRBD1. This TCR came from a woman aged 18-35 years who had recovered from COVID-19. CDR3 in DNA: TGTGCCAGCAGTGTCCCGGGACAGGGAAGTGACGAGCAGTACTTC. This translates into CASSVPGQGSDEQYF.